This is a list of T cell receptor beta chains from one sample in a study of T-cell reconstitution after alpha-beta-depleted transplantation in children. TCRdb passed the PCR reads through MiXCR, listing each CDR3 protein once. The sample records over 150,000 distinct CDR3 sequences, approximately 6.6% being singletons. The sequenced sample was PBMCs from the stem cell graft donor, obtained from the stem cell graft. These TCRs come from a human donor who donated a stem cell graft to a child with Wiskott-Aldrich syndrome. Each CDR3 is given with its conserved first and last residue. A D gene is named only where the DNA matches it firmly.

>TRBD1|TRBJ2-5|TRBV25-1
CASSDPRDREAQYF
>TRBD2|TRBJ2-5|TRBV2
CASTREGREETQYF
>.|TRBJ2-6|TRBV10-3
CAIRDTVSSANVLTF
>.|TRBJ2-1|TRBV24-1
CATSDIPRDKGNEQFF
>.|TRBJ2-7|TRBV12-3/TRBV12-4
CASSRFGSSYEQYF
>TRBD2|TRBJ2-1|TRBV11-1
CASSLGLAGDGNYNEQFF
>.|TRBJ1-1|TRBV7-9
CASSLERTGIPFF
>TRBD2|TRBJ2-7|TRBV4-2
CASSQVWLAGEQYF
>.|TRBJ2-3|TRBV5-1
CASSLIDPLEDTQYF
>.|TRBJ2-3|TRBV6-5
CASSYSSSTDTQYF
>.|TRBJ1-2|TRBV12-3/TRBV12-4
CASSPFGDYGYTF
>.|TRBJ2-7|TRBV5-5
CASSGTPQASYEQYF
>.|TRBJ1-1|TRBV10-3
CAISELGLHEAFF
>TRBD2|TRBJ2-2|TRBV20-1
CSARVAGGTGELFF
>.|TRBJ2-1|TRBV29-1
CSAEGPGGFF
>.|TRBJ1-5|TRBV18
CASSPSGKKRNQPQHF
>.|TRBJ1-2|TRBV6-5
CASSYSEVNYGYTF
>.|TRBJ1-5|TRBV6-5
CASSYSPQASNQPQHF
>.|TRBJ2-5|TRBV29-1
CSALAEGKETQYF
>TRBD1|TRBJ1-6|TRBV6-2/TRBV6-3
CASTERSPGTGAINYNSPLHF
>.|TRBJ1-1|TRBV2
CASSDTGGTEAFF
>.|TRBJ1-6|TRBV12-3/TRBV12-4
CASSFGTRPLHF
>.|TRBJ2-4|TRBV12-3/TRBV12-4
CASSPSPSGNIQYF
>.|TRBJ2-1|TRBV7-9
CASSFRRTLNEQFF
>TRBD1|TRBJ1-2|TRBV29-1
CSVSLRSGQLPYGYTF
>.|TRBJ2-5|TRBV7-2
CASSLRRNANEYF
>.|TRBJ2-1|TRBV5-1
CASSPGGGPYYNEQFF
>.|TRBJ1-2|TRBV7-2
CASSLEGTAFNYGYTF
>TRBD2|TRBJ2-1|TRBV20-1
CSARDFSGEYNEQFF
>.|TRBJ1-1|TRBV5-1
CASSLTGRPEAFF
>.|TRBJ1-5|TRBV29-1
CSVEVGGSNQPQHF